This is a list of T cell receptor beta chains from one sample in a study of shared clonotypes between healthy human individuals. The protocol was immunoSEQ multiplex PCR, while the TCRdb copy is restricted to in-frame clones and leaves out a portion. The sample carries fewer than 2.5 million clones, approximately 93% recorded once. Sample: naive CD4+ T cells from PBMCs. These receptors came from a young man in good health. Some clones in this sample may be carry-over from other donors' samples. Each CDR3 is given with its conserved first and last residue. The D gene is left open where the match is weak. Not all rows give a size; the values are once, few, many and, for expanded clones, a class.

v_call: TRBV27; d_call: TRBD1; j_call: TRBJ1-1; clone_size: -; cdr3_nt: TGTGCCAGCAGTTTATTTTCTGGACAGGGAGGCACTGAAGCTTTCTTT; cdr3_aa: CASSLFSGQGGTEAFF
v_call: TRBV15; d_call: -; j_call: TRBJ1-5; clone_size: -; cdr3_nt: TGTGCCACCAGCAGAGACGGCAGGGTGGCGGGACAGCCCCAGCATTTT; cdr3_aa: CATSRDGRVAGQPQHF
v_call: TRBV27; d_call: -; j_call: TRBJ1-3; clone_size: -; cdr3_nt: TGTGCCAGCAGTCAATATCGCTCTGGAAACACCATATATTTT; cdr3_aa: CASSQYRSGNTIYF
v_call: TRBV19; d_call: -; j_call: TRBJ2-5; clone_size: -; cdr3_nt: TGTGCCAGTAGTATAGACAGGGGACGAGAGACCCAGTACTTC; cdr3_aa: CASSIDRGRETQYF
v_call: TRBV5-6; d_call: -; j_call: TRBJ2-1; clone_size: -; cdr3_nt: TGTGCCAGCAGCAACGAACGTAAGAGGGATTGGGGTGAGCAGTTCTTC; cdr3_aa: CASSNERKRDWGEQFF
v_call: TRBV29-1; d_call: -; j_call: TRBJ1-2; clone_size: -; cdr3_nt: TGCAGCATCTTTTCGGGCTGGGGCTACACCTTC; cdr3_aa: CSIFSGWGYTF
v_call: TRBV6-5; d_call: -; j_call: TRBJ1-6; clone_size: -; cdr3_nt: TGTGCCAGCAGTTACGGAGGAGATTCACCCCTCCACTTT; cdr3_aa: CASSYGGDSPLHF
v_call: TRBV28; d_call: -; j_call: TRBJ1-4; clone_size: once; cdr3_nt: TGTGCCAGCTCCGTAACTAATGAAAAACTGTTTTTT; cdr3_aa: CASSVTNEKLFF
v_call: TRBV18; d_call: -; j_call: TRBJ2-3; clone_size: -; cdr3_nt: TGTGCCAGCTCGCCCAGGGGAAACTGGACAGATACGCAGTATTTT; cdr3_aa: CASSPRGNWTDTQYF
v_call: TRBV30; d_call: -; j_call: TRBJ1-1; clone_size: -; cdr3_nt: TGTGCCTGCGTAGGGGCAACTGAAGCTTTCTTT; cdr3_aa: CACVGATEAFF
v_call: TRBV5-1; d_call: -; j_call: TRBJ1-4; clone_size: -; cdr3_nt: TGCGCCAGCAGCTTTTACGGGGGAGCGGGTAATGAAAAACTGTTTTTT; cdr3_aa: CASSFYGGAGNEKLFF
v_call: TRBV7-9; d_call: -; j_call: TRBJ1-1; clone_size: once; cdr3_nt: TGTGCCAGCCGATTCGGGGGGCTGGGGACTGAAGCTTTCTTT; cdr3_aa: CASRFGGLGTEAFF
v_call: TRBV18; d_call: -; j_call: TRBJ2-2; clone_size: -; cdr3_nt: TGTGCCAGCTCACAGGTCAGGGGCGGAACCGGGGAGCTGTTTTTT; cdr3_aa: CASSQVRGGTGELFF
v_call: TRBV2; d_call: -; j_call: TRBJ2-5; clone_size: -; cdr3_nt: TGTGCCATCCAGGCTCAGGGCCGAGAGACCCAGTACTTC; cdr3_aa: CAIQAQGRETQYF
v_call: TRBV7-2; d_call: TRBD2; j_call: TRBJ2-1; clone_size: -; cdr3_nt: TGTGCCAGCAGCTTAACCGGGACTAGCGGGAGTTGGCAGTTCTTC; cdr3_aa: CASSLTGTSGSWQFF
v_call: TRBV30; d_call: -; j_call: TRBJ2-3; clone_size: -; cdr3_nt: TGTGCCTGGAGTGTACCAGATACGCAGTATTTT; cdr3_aa: CAWSVPDTQYF
v_call: TRBV12-5; d_call: -; j_call: TRBJ1-2; clone_size: -; cdr3_nt: TGTGCTACTGGTGATCCGCAAAGCTCCTATGGCTACACCTTC; cdr3_aa: CATGDPQSSYGYTF
v_call: TRBV7-6; d_call: -; j_call: TRBJ2-3; clone_size: -; cdr3_nt: TGTGCCAGCAGCTTGAGCACAGATACGCAGTATTTT; cdr3_aa: CASSLSTDTQYF
v_call: TRBV5-6; d_call: -; j_call: TRBJ1-2; clone_size: -; cdr3_nt: TGTGCCAGCAGCATCAGGGAATGGGGCTACACCTTC; cdr3_aa: CASSIREWGYTF
v_call: TRBV2; d_call: TRBD1; j_call: TRBJ1-4; clone_size: -; cdr3_nt: TGTGCCAGCAGTGAGAGGGGACAGGCGAATGAAAAACTGTTTTTT; cdr3_aa: CASSERGQANEKLFF
v_call: TRBV27; d_call: TRBD1; j_call: TRBJ2-7; clone_size: -; cdr3_nt: TGTGCCAGCCGGAGGGGACAGGGCTACGAGCAGTACTTC; cdr3_aa: CASRRGQGYEQYF
v_call: TRBV28; d_call: -; j_call: TRBJ2-7; clone_size: -; cdr3_nt: TGTGCCAGCAGTTTGGGCCGGTGGCCCCCTAACGAGCAGTACTTC; cdr3_aa: CASSLGRWPPNEQYF
v_call: TRBV5-1; d_call: -; j_call: TRBJ1-1; clone_size: -; cdr3_nt: TGCGCCAGCAGCTTGGGGGGCAGCAAGAACACTGAAGCTTTCTTT; cdr3_aa: CASSLGGSKNTEAFF
v_call: TRBV7-9; d_call: TRBD2; j_call: TRBJ2-7; clone_size: -; cdr3_nt: TGTGCCAGCCGGGGACTAGCGGAAAATGACTACGAGCAGTACTTC; cdr3_aa: CASRGLAENDYEQYF
v_call: TRBV5-4; d_call: TRBD1; j_call: TRBJ1-4; clone_size: -; cdr3_nt: TGTGCCAGCAGCTTGGATCAGGGGGCGAGGGAAAAACTGTTTTTT; cdr3_aa: CASSLDQGAREKLFF
v_call: TRBV28; d_call: TRBD1; j_call: TRBJ1-2; clone_size: -; cdr3_nt: TGTGCCAGCAGTTCGGGACAGGGAAGAAGAAGCTATGGCTACACCTTC; cdr3_aa: CASSSGQGRRSYGYTF
v_call: TRBV5-1; d_call: TRBD1; j_call: TRBJ1-1; clone_size: -; cdr3_nt: TGCGCCAGCAGCTTGGTGTCAGGGGGCCTTCACACTGAAGCTTTCTTT; cdr3_aa: CASSLVSGGLHTEAFF
v_call: TRBV5-3; d_call: TRBD2; j_call: TRBJ2-5; clone_size: -; cdr3_nt: TGTGCCAGAAGCTCAGGACTAGCGGGACCACACCAAGAGACCCAGTACTTC; cdr3_aa: CARSSGLAGPHQETQYF
v_call: TRBV5-1; d_call: TRBD2; j_call: TRBJ2-5; clone_size: -; cdr3_nt: TGCGCCAGCAGCTTGGAGTACTCCGGGAGGGGTGAGACCCAGTACTTC; cdr3_aa: CASSLEYSGRGETQYF
v_call: TRBV6-1; d_call: TRBD2; j_call: TRBJ2-7; clone_size: -; cdr3_nt: TGTGCCAGCAGTGCCGGGACTAGCGGAAACTACGAGCAGTACTTC; cdr3_aa: CASSAGTSGNYEQYF
v_call: TRBV5-1; d_call: TRBD2; j_call: TRBJ2-2; clone_size: -; cdr3_nt: TGCGCCAGCAGCTTGGTGGCGGGGGCCGGGGAGCTGTTTTTT; cdr3_aa: CASSLVAGAGELFF
v_call: TRBV7-6; d_call: TRBD2; j_call: TRBJ2-1; clone_size: -; cdr3_nt: TGTGCCAGCAGCTTAGGAGTCTTGGGGGAGGGGAACAATGAGCAGTTCTTC; cdr3_aa: CASSLGVLGEGNNEQFF
v_call: TRBV28; d_call: TRBD2; j_call: TRBJ2-7; clone_size: -; cdr3_nt: TGTGCCAGCAGGCCCCCGGGGCGGGGGGGGCGCGAGCAGTACTTC; cdr3_aa: CASRPPGRGGREQYF
v_call: TRBV19; d_call: -; j_call: TRBJ2-7; clone_size: -; cdr3_nt: TGTGCCAGTAGTCCCGGGGATAGACAGTACTTC; cdr3_aa: CASSPGDRQYF
v_call: TRBV5-1; d_call: -; j_call: TRBJ1-2; clone_size: -; cdr3_nt: TGCGCCAGCAGCGTATCTAGGGACTATGGCTACACCTTC; cdr3_aa: CASSVSRDYGYTF
v_call: TRBV6-5; d_call: -; j_call: TRBJ1-1; clone_size: -; cdr3_nt: TGTGCCAGCAGTTATTCAGGGGTGGACACTGAAGCTTTCTTT; cdr3_aa: CASSYSGVDTEAFF
v_call: TRBV28; d_call: -; j_call: TRBJ1-2; clone_size: once; cdr3_nt: TGTGCCAGCAGTTCACGATCGACAGGCCCTCACTATGGCTACACCTTC; cdr3_aa: CASSSRSTGPHYGYTF
v_call: TRBV6-5; d_call: -; j_call: TRBJ2-1; clone_size: -; cdr3_nt: TGTGCCAGCAGTTACGGGGACCAACAGTTCTTC; cdr3_aa: CASSYGDQQFF
v_call: TRBV5-8; d_call: -; j_call: TRBJ1-2; clone_size: -; cdr3_nt: TGTGCCAGCAGCGAGTACAGGAATGGCTACACCTTC; cdr3_aa: CASSEYRNGYTF
v_call: TRBV28; d_call: TRBD2; j_call: TRBJ2-7; clone_size: -; cdr3_nt: TGTGCCAGCAGTCTAACTAGCGCCCAGGCCTACGAGCAGTACTTC; cdr3_aa: CASSLTSAQAYEQYF
v_call: TRBV6-1; d_call: TRBD1; j_call: TRBJ2-7; clone_size: -; cdr3_nt: TGTGCCAGCAGTTTCCTTCGAACAGGGGTCGAGCAGTACTTC; cdr3_aa: CASSFLRTGVEQYF
v_call: TRBV5-6; d_call: -; j_call: TRBJ2-7; clone_size: -; cdr3_nt: TGTGCCAGCACCGAGGAGGGGGTCACCTCCTACGAGCAGTACTTC; cdr3_aa: CASTEEGVTSYEQYF